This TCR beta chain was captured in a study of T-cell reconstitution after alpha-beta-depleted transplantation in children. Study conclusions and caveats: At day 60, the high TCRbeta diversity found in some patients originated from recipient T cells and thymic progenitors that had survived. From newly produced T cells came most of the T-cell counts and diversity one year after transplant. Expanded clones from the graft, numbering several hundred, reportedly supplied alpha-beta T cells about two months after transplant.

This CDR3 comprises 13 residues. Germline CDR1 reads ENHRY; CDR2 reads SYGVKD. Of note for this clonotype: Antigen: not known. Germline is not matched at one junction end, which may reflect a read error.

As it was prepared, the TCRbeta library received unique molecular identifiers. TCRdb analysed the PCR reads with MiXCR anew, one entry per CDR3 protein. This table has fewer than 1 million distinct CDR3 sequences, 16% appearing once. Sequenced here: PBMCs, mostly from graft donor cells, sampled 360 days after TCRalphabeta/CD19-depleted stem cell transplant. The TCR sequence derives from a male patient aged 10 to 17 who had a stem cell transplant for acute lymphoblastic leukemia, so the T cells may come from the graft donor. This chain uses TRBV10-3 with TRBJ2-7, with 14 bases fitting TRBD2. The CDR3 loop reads CAIRGGTSGSIDF. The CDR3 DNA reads TGTGCCATCAGGGGGGGGACTAGCGGGAGTATCGACTTC.